Below, one TCR beta chain is given with its context. The CDR3 is 14 amino acids. The germline gives CDR1 ENHRY, CDR2 SYGVKD. The germline V and J ends were trimmed by 0 bases and 0 bases, with 3 bases remaining between them. This entry belongs to a study of blood T cells in healthy people across ages. Together with a sample-barcoded 5' primer, a J-beta primer mix was included in a second PCR lasting about 7 to 11 cycles. Each cDNA molecule carried a tag from a template-switch adaptor that contained 12 random nucleotides. MiXCR was run by TCRdb on the 5' RACE reads, yielding one entry per CDR3 protein. Counted here are roughly 500,000 distinct CDR3 sequences, about 25% occurring once; the ten biggest clones make up under 20%.

Sequencing was performed on blood. This receptor was obtained from a woman aged 65 to 85 in good health. The rearrangement links TRBV10-3 to TRBJ2-1; D is ambiguous. CDR3 loop: CAISESLSYNEQFF. CDR3 sequence (DNA): TGTGCCATCAGTGAGTCGCTCTCCTACAATGAGCAGTTCTTC.